This TCR beta chain was retrieved from a study of cytomegalovirus exposure and HLA in healthy donors. Study-wide points: An analysis done earlier found most TCR beta V segments productive about 87% or about 30% of the time.

PCR primers comprised 60 Vbeta and 13 Jbeta primers. TCRdb's copy holds only in-frame clones and misses some; the assay was immunoSEQ multiplex PCR. The sample consists of around 200,000 clones, 77% of them appearing once. Looked up from germline, CDR1 is MDHEN and CDR2 is SYDVKM. The J segment lost 7 bases and the V segment lost 8 bases, leaving 9 bases of the junction unmatched. This CDR3 has 13 residues. This clone was observed a handful of times. Its antigen remains unidentified. This chain joins TRBV28 and TRBJ2-7; 9 bases align to TRBD1. The sample consisted of PBMCs. This receptor was taken from a woman in her sixties or seventies in good health and CMV-seropositive. The chain's CDR3 is CASGSDRGGEQYF. The CDR3 DNA sequence: TGTGCCAGCGGTTCCGACAGGGGGGGAGAGCAGTACTTC.